The 8 T cell receptor beta chains below come from one sample, sequenced in a study of cytomegalovirus exposure and HLA in healthy donors. The protocol was immunoSEQ multiplex PCR, while the TCRdb copy is restricted to in-frame clones and leaves out a portion. The sample yields some 79,000 clones, about 94% seen once. Source material: PBMCs. Receptors originate from a woman under 30 in good health and CMV-seropositive.

The rearrangement links TRBV7-3 to TRBJ2-3; 9 positions match TRBD2. The junction had 1 base not matched to a gene; V was cut back by 3 bases and J by 0 bases. The CDR3 totals 15 residues. CDR1 is SGHTA, CDR2 FQGTGA, per germline. Written as DNA, the CDR3 is TGTGCCAGCAGCTTCCTAGCGGGAAGCACAGATACGCAGTATTTT. As protein: CASSFLAGSTDTQYF.

The gene calls are TRBV6-6 and TRBJ2-1; TRBD2 matches 8 bases. V shed 7 bases and J 9 bases; nucleotides not matched to a gene: 8. The germline gives CDR1 MNHNY, CDR2 SVGAGI (reference sequence). There are 13 residues in the CDR3. DNA of the CDR3: TGTGCCAGCAACCAGACTAGCGACGGTGAGCAGTTCTTC. It encodes CASNQTSDGEQFF.

The V call is TRBV13, the J call TRBJ2-7, with 9 nucleotides matching TRBD1. Germline CDR1 PRHDT, CDR2 FYEKMQ (reference sequence). The CDR3 length is 15 residues. Trimming at V came to 5 bases and at J to 3 bases, leaving 8 bases not matched to a gene. The CDR3 DNA reads as TGTGCCAGCAGCCCCGGGGGACAGGGAAACTACGAGCAGTACTTC. Translation gives CASSPGGQGNYEQYF.

The chain joins TRBV5-1 to TRBJ2-7; 8 bases line up with TRBD1. Germline CDR1 and CDR2: SGHRS and YFSETQ. V shed 4 bases and J 2 bases; nucleotides not matched to a gene: 8. CDR3 length: 15 residues. The chain's CDR3 is CASSDGTGVTYEQYF. CDR3 DNA sequence: TGCGCCAGCAGCGATGGGACAGGTGTCACCTACGAGCAGTACTTC.

This clone showed up just a few times. The chain combines TRBV19 with TRBJ2-3, with TRBD2 matching over 7 bases. Germline V CDR1 and CDR2: LNHDA, SQIVND (reference sequence). V shed 8 bases and J 3 bases; nucleotides not matched to a gene: 8. CDR3 length: 14 amino acids. The CDR3 is CASGAGRYTDTQYF. In nucleotides, the CDR3 is TGTGCCAGTGGAGCGGGGCGGTATACAGATACGCAGTATTTT.

This clone was found once. The CDR3 here is CASSPGQGKVSPLHF. The CDR3 DNA is TGTGCCAGCAGCCCGGGACAGGGGAAGGTTTCACCCCTCCACTTT. The V call is TRBV11-3, the J call TRBJ1-6; 10 nucleotides line up with TRBD1. Germline V gene lookup returns CDR1 SGHNT and CDR2 YENEEA. This CDR3 is built from 15 residues. The J segment lost 9 bases and the V segment lost 5 bases, leaving 7 bases of the junction unmatched. The full variable domain, with the rest looked up from reference TRBV11-3 and TRBJ1-6, is EAGVVQSPRYKIIEKKQPVAFWCNPISGHNTLYWYLQNLGQGPELLIRYENEEAVDDSQLPKDRFSAERLKGVDSTLKIQPAELGDSAVYLCASSPGQGKVSPLHFGNGTRLTVT.

V usage is TRBV7-2 and J usage is TRBJ2-7; tentative D call: TRBD2 (6 bases). CDR3 length: 14 residues. The ends were cut back, 1 base at V and 2 bases at J, with 9 bases in the middle. The germline gives CDR1 SGHTA, CDR2 FQGNSA. Written as DNA, the CDR3 is TGTGCCAGCAGCTTAGGTCGGACTACCTACGAGCAGTACTTC. Protein sequence: CASSLGRTTYEQYF.

The chain employs TRBV7-2 and TRBJ2-1, with D possibly matching TRBD2 (5 bases). Germline loops: CDR1 SGHTA, CDR2 FQGNSA. V lost 5 bases and J lost 5, with 10 bases in between. The CDR3 runs 13 residues. In DNA form, the CDR3 reads TGTGCCAGCAGCGCGCGGGCTCACAATGAGCAGTTCTTC. It specifies CASSARAHNEQFF.